This is a list of T cell receptor beta chains from one sample in a study of T-cell memory formation after mild COVID-19. TCRdb fed the 5' RACE reads into MiXCR, producing one record per CDR3 protein. The sample has about 120,000 distinct CDR3 sequences, 22% seen once. Sequencing was performed on PBMCs or a T cell subset sorted from them (not recorded which). These receptors came from a man between 18 and 29 years old who had mild COVID-19 (a few samples of this study predate the infection). Cell type and time point are not known. CDR3s include the opening cysteine and the closing phenylalanine or tryptophan. D genes are given only for firm matches. Expanded clones get a size class; other rows say once, few or many, or leave the size out.

cdr3_length	v_call	j_call	d_call	clone_size	cdr3_nt	cdr3_aa
16	TRBV7-6	TRBJ2-5	TRBD2	few	TGTGCCAGCAGCTTAGGGTTTTTAGCGGGGGAAGAGACCCAGTACTTC	CASSLGFLAGEETQYF
14	TRBV10-3	TRBJ1-6	TRBD1	few	TGTGCCATTGGACAGGAGTCCTATAATTCACCCCTCCACTTT	CAIGQESYNSPLHF
16	TRBV9	TRBJ2-3	-	few	TGTGCCAGCAGCGTAGCCCCTTCGGGGTTTAGAGATACGCAGTATTTT	CASSVAPSGFRDTQYF
16	TRBV7-8	TRBJ1-1	TRBD1	few	TGTGCCAGCAGCTCCCCACCGGGACAGGGGAACACTGAAGCTTTCTTT	CASSSPPGQGNTEAFF
13	TRBV12-3/TRBV12-4	TRBJ2-1	TRBD2	few	TGTGCCAGCGAGACTAGCGAGGCCAATGAGCAGTTCTTC	CASETSEANEQFF
12	TRBV7-9	TRBJ2-5	-	few	TGTGCCAGCAGGGGGGGGGCCAAGACCCAGTACTTC	CASRGGAKTQYF
13	TRBV27	TRBJ1-4	-	once	TGTGCCAGCAGTTTATCTTGGGGCGGAAAACTGTTTTTT	CASSLSWGGKLFF
14	TRBV12-3/TRBV12-4	TRBJ2-3	TRBD1	few	TGTGCCAGAGGGACAGGGGAGGGCACAGATACGCAGTATTTT	CARGTGEGTDTQYF
15	TRBV5-1	TRBJ2-7	TRBD1	few	TGCGCCAGCAGCTTGGTCCAGGGGGCGGAATGGGAGCAGTACTTC	CASSLVQGAEWEQYF
12	TRBV12-3/TRBV12-4	TRBJ1-5	-	-	TGTGCCAGCAGTCCCCGCAATCAGCCCCAGCATTTT	CASSPRNQPQHF
18	TRBV12-3/TRBV12-4	TRBJ1-2	TRBD1	few	TGTGCCAGCAGTTTAAACGATGCGACAGGGGGGACTGCGGGTGGCTACACCTTC	CASSLNDATGGTAGGYTF
15	TRBV13	TRBJ2-5	-	few	TGTGCCAGCAGCCGCCGCGGGCGTCTCCAAGAGACCCAGTACTTC	CASSRRGRLQETQYF
16	TRBV7-9	TRBJ2-2	-	-	TGTGCCAGCAGCCAAGGTCCCCTACCAAACACCGGGGAGCTGTTTTTT	CASSQGPLPNTGELFF
15	TRBV10-3	TRBJ2-1	TRBD2	few	TGTGCCATCAGTGAGTCGGGACTAGCAGACAATGAGCAGTTCTTC	CAISESGLADNEQFF
15	TRBV7-9	TRBJ2-3	-	-	TGTGCCAGCAGCTTTCTGCGGAGTGGGGCAGATACGCAGTATTTT	CASSFLRSGADTQYF
16	TRBV3-1	TRBJ1-1	-	few	TGTGCCAGCAGCCCTCGCGGAGTGATCATGAACACTGAAGCTTTCTTT	CASSPRGVIMNTEAFF
16	TRBV6-2/TRBV6-3	TRBJ2-7	-	few	TGTGCCAGCAGTTACTCGGTCTGGACTGATGACTACGAGCAGTACTTC	CASSYSVWTDDYEQYF
18	TRBV4-2	TRBJ2-1	TRBD2	-	TGTGCCAGCAGCCAAGAAGGCGGGGGACTAGCGGGGGGATGGGAGCAGTTCTTC	CASSQEGGGLAGGWEQFF
16	TRBV11-1	TRBJ2-3	-	once	TGTGCCAGCAGCTTATTGGGCCGGGAGCGCACAGATACGCAGTATTTT	CASSLLGRERTDTQYF
15	TRBV4-3	TRBJ2-4	-	-	TGCGCCAGCAGCCAAGATCTCGGCAGGGGAAACATTCAGTACTTC	CASSQDLGRGNIQYF
12	TRBV6-2/TRBV6-3	TRBJ1-1	-	-	TGTGCCAGCAGTCAGGGTTGGACTGAAGCTTTCTTT	CASSQGWTEAFF
13	TRBV6-5	TRBJ2-5	-	-	TGTGCCAGCAGTTCCGGAACAGGGTCCGACCAGTACTTC	CASSSGTGSDQYF
15	TRBV20-1	TRBJ1-6	TRBD1	-	TGCAGTGCTAGGGACCGGGACAGGGGGCTTTCACCCCTCCACTTT	CSARDRDRGLSPLHF
13	TRBV14	TRBJ2-7	-	few	TGTGCCAGCAGCCAAGTGAGGGGGAGAGAGCAGTACTTC	CASSQVRGREQYF
16	TRBV12-3/TRBV12-4	TRBJ2-6	TRBD1	-	TGTGCCAGCAGCCGGACAGGGGATACTGGGGCCAACGTCCTGACTTTC	CASSRTGDTGANVLTF
14	TRBV29-1	TRBJ1-2	-	few	TGCAGCGTTGTCGGCGTGGCAGGGGAGTATGGCTACACCTTC	CSVVGVAGEYGYTF
12	TRBV6-2/TRBV6-3	TRBJ2-1	-	few	TGTGCCAGCGTTGGAGGGGGGAATGAGCAGTTCTTC	CASVGGGNEQFF
14	TRBV18	TRBJ1-1	TRBD1	-	TGTGCCAGCTCACGACAGGGGCTGAACACTGAAGCTTTCTTT	CASSRQGLNTEAFF
17	TRBV7-2	TRBJ1-5	-	few	TGTGCCAGCAGCTTAGCGATGGGGAGGTGGAGCAATCAGCCCCAGCATTTT	CASSLAMGRWSNQPQHF
13	TRBV7-9	TRBJ2-5	-	-	TGTGCCAGCACCCTACTCCCCTGGGAGACCCAGTACTTC	CASTLLPWETQYF
15	TRBV14	TRBJ2-5	-	many	TGTGCCAGCAGCCAAGATCGGAGCATGCAAGAGACCCAGTACTTC	CASSQDRSMQETQYF
15	TRBV2	TRBJ2-7	-	few	TGTGCCAGCAGTGAGGGACACCGGACCTCCTACGAGCAGTACTTC	CASSEGHRTSYEQYF
15	TRBV2	TRBJ2-3	-	-	TGTGCCAGCAGTGATCGGACCTCTAGCACAGATACGCAGTATTTT	CASSDRTSSTDTQYF
16	TRBV15	TRBJ2-1	-	-	TGTGCCACCAGCAGAGGGGCGCGGGGACCGAAAAATGAGCAGTTCTTC	CATSRGARGPKNEQFF
14	TRBV4-3	TRBJ2-1	TRBD2	-	TGCGCCAGCAGCCGGGGGGGCTCCTACAATGAGCAGTTCTTC	CASSRGGSYNEQFF
17	TRBV6-5	TRBJ2-2	TRBD2	-	TGTGCCAGCAGTTACGCTAGCGGGGGGCCTTACACCGGGGAGCTGTTTTTT	CASSYASGGPYTGELFF
13	TRBV7-9	TRBJ1-1	-	-	TGTGCCAGCAGCCGGGCCGGTGAGGTTGAAGCTTTCTTT	CASSRAGEVEAFF
19	TRBV5-4	TRBJ1-6	-	-	TGTGCCAGCAGCTTGGGGTTGGGGGCCGCGAGCTCCTATAATTCACCCCTCCACTTT	CASSLGLGAASSYNSPLHF
15	TRBV7-9	TRBJ2-1	TRBD1	few	TGTGCCAGCAGCTCTCGGCGGGACAGGGGTAATGAGCAGTTCTTC	CASSSRRDRGNEQFF
17	TRBV6-5	TRBJ2-6	-	few	TGTGCCAGCAACCTACAGGGTACCCCCACTGGGGCCAACGTCCTGACTTTC	CASNLQGTPTGANVLTF
16	TRBV6-2/TRBV6-3	TRBJ2-1	TRBD1	-	TGTGCCAGCAGTCGGGGACAGGGGGTATATCCCAATGAGCAGTTCTTC	CASSRGQGVYPNEQFF
14	TRBV6-5	TRBJ1-2	-	few	TGTGCCAGCATGCCTCGGGCGGTGGGCTATGGCTACACCTTC	CASMPRAVGYGYTF
14	TRBV20-1	TRBJ2-5	-	-	TGCAGTGCTGGCCTCTTCGGCAACCGCGGGACCCAGTACTTC	CSAGLFGNRGTQYF
13	TRBV11-3	TRBJ2-1	-	-	TGTGCCAGCAGCTTAAGAGCCGAAAATGAGCAGTTCTTC	CASSLRAENEQFF
20	TRBV4-3	TRBJ2-2	-	-	TGCGCCAGCAGCCAGGGCTCTTTCAGGGGAGCCTTTGCGAACACCGGGGAGCTGTTTTTT	CASSQGSFRGAFANTGELFF
17	TRBV7-9	TRBJ2-3	-	-	TGTGCCAGCAGCTCACCGGAGGGGGTATACAGCACAGATACGCAGTATTTT	CASSSPEGVYSTDTQYF
14	TRBV10-3	TRBJ2-7	-	-	TGTGCCATCAGTGCAGCAGGGACCACCTACGAGCAGTACTTC	CAISAAGTTYEQYF
16	TRBV4-3	TRBJ2-6	TRBD2	large	TGCGCCAGCAGCCAGACTAGCGGTTCTGGGGCCAACGTCCTGACTTTC	CASSQTSGSGANVLTF
12	TRBV29-1	TRBJ1-2	-	-	TGCAGCGTTGAAAGCCAGAACTATGGCTACACCTTC	CSVESQNYGYTF
14	TRBV9	TRBJ2-5	-	large	TGTGCCAGCAGCGTAGCGGGGGTTGAAGAGACCCAGTACTTC	CASSVAGVEETQYF
18	TRBV11-2	TRBJ2-3	TRBD2	few	TGTGCCAGCAGCTTATGGGCCGCGGGGGGGTGGAGCACAGATACGCAGTATTTT	CASSLWAAGGWSTDTQYF
16	TRBV29-1	TRBJ1-2	-	-	TGCAGCGTTGAAGATCTCGGGGGCGCATATATCTATGGCTACACCTTC	CSVEDLGGAYIYGYTF
15	TRBV6-1	TRBJ2-1	TRBD2	many	TGTGCCAGCAGTGAGAGTAGCGGGGGTCCGGATGAGCAGTTCTTC	CASSESSGGPDEQFF
15	TRBV7-9	TRBJ1-2	TRBD1	few	TGTGCCAGCAGCTTAGAGACAGGGGTCGACTATGGCTACACCTTC	CASSLETGVDYGYTF
16	TRBV5-1	TRBJ1-1	-	-	TGCGCCAGCAGCTTGCTCGTTCCAGACATGAACACTGAAGCTTTCTTT	CASSLLVPDMNTEAFF